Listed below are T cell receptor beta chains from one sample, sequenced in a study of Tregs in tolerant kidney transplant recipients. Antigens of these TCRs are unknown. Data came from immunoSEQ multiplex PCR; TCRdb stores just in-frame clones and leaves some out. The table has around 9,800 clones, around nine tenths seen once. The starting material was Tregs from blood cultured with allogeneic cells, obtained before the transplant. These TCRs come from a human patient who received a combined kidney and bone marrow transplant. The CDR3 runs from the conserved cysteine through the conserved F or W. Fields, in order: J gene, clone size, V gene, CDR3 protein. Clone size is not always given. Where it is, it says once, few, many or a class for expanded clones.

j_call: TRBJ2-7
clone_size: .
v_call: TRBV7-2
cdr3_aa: CASSLESTGSRGEQYF

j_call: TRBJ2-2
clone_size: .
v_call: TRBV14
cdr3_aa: CASSLRGFTGELFF

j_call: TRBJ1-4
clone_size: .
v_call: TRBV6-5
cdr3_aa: CASSYNIRTTNEKLFF

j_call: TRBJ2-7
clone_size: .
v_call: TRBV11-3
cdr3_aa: CASSLVNEQYF

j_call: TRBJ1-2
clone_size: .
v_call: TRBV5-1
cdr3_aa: CASSSFSPGQIYGYTF

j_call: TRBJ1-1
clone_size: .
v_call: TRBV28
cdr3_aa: CASSLYGDTEAFF

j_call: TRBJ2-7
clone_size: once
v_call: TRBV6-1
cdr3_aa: CASTRSGGTVLEQYF

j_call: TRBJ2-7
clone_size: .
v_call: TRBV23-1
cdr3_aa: CASSQSGETVSYEQYF

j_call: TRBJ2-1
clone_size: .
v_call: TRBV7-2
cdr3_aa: CASSLSSYNEQFF

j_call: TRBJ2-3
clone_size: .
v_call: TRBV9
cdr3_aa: CASSVLLDGRDTQYF

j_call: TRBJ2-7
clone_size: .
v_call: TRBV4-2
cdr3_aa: CASSPGGGLHEQYF

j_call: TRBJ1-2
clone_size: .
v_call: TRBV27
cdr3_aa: CASSPDRGRMVGYTF

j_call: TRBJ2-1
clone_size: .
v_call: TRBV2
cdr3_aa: CASKWLPNEQFF

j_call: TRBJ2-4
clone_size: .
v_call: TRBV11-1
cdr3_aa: CASSLGWEGPGIQYF

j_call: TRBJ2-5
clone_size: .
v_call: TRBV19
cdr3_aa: CASSGVLYQETQYF

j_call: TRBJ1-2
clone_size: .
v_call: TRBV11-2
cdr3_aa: CASSSGQGYGYTF

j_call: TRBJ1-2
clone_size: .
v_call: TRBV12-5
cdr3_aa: CASGGGTGPNYGYTF

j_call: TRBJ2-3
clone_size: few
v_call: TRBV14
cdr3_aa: CASSQEGTLTDTQYF

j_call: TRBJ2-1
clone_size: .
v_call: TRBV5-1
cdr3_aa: CASSLVSTRDNEQFF

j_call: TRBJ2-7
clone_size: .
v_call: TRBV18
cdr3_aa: CASSPPGGEQYF

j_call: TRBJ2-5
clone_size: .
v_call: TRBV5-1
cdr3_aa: CASSQRRTSAQETQYF

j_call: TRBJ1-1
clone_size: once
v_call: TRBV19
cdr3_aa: CASSIGSVNTEAFF

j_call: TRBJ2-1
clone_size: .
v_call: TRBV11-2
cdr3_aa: CASSPDSSYNEQFF

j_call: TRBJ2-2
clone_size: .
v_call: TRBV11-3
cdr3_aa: CASSLGHSGELFF

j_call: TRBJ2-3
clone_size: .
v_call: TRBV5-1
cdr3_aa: CASSLTSGGSTDTQYF

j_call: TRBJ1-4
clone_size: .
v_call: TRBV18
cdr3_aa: CASSVASSPLIGTNEKLFF

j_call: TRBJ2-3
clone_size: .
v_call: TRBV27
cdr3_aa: CASSLPGTGRADTQYF

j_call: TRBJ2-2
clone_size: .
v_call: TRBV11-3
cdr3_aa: CASSWVYAGELFF

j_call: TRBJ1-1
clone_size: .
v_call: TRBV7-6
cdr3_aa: CASSGQRNTEAFF

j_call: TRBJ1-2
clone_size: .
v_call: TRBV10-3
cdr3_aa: CAIKRDSDGYTF

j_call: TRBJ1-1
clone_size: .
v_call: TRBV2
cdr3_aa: CATTQGSAEAFF

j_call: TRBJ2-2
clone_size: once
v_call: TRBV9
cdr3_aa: CASGRANTGELFF

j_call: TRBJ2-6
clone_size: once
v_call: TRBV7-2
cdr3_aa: CASTQTRAGANVLTF

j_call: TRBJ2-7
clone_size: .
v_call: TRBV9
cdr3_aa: CASSVLGTGSFFEQYF

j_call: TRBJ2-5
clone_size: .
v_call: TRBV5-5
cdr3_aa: CASSLDGTGLETQYF